Below, 4 T cell receptor beta chains from the same sample are listed, as sequenced in a study of immune evolution from preneoplasia to lung adenocarcinoma. The repertoire was sequenced with immunoSEQ multiplex PCR; TCRdb's copy has only in-frame clones and lacks some. The data contain 9,800 or so clones, about four fifths of them singletons. The sample taken for sequencing was FFPE lung adenocarcinoma in situ tissue. These receptors were obtained from a person of 80 years or more with lung adenocarcinoma.

The rearrangement links TRBV15 to TRBJ1-1, with 8 bases fitting TRBD1. The CDR3 spans 16 residues. After removal of 5 bases from V and 1 base from J, the junction contained 9 bases not matched to a gene. Per germline, CDR1 LNHNV and CDR2 YYDKDF (reference sequence). The CDR3 reads CATSDRDRTANTEAFF. The DNA of the CDR3 is TGTGCCACCAGCGATCGGGACAGGACCGCGAACACTGAAGCTTTCTTT.

A single count supports this clone. This chain connects TRBV6-5 to TRBJ1-2; 7 bases match TRBD1. The germline CDR1 and CDR2 sequences are MNHEY and SVGAGI. The CDR3 runs 11 residues. The V and J ends lost 10 bases and 10 bases, in that order; junction bases with no gene match: 9. The CDR3 here is CATKTGLYYTF. The CDR3 DNA reads TGTGCCACCAAGACAGGGCTTTACTACACCTTC.

V is TRBV11-2 and J is TRBJ2-5; no reliable D call. Germline CDR1 is SGHAT and CDR2 is FQNNGV. The CDR3 consists of 14 residues. Trimming shortened V by 5 bases and J by 5 bases, and 15 bases separated the two germline ends. CDR3 coding DNA: TGTGCCAGCAGCCCCCGTACGGACGGGGAGACCCAGTACTTC. Encoded protein: CASSPRTDGETQYF.

The chain couples TRBV7-9 to TRBJ2-7; D might be TRBD1 (5 bases). Trimming took 2 bases from V and 4 from J, leaving 9 bases between them. Germline CDR1 reads SEHNR; CDR2 reads FQNEAQ (reference sequence). The CDR3 runs 13 residues. The CDR3 DNA reads TGTGCCAGCAGCTTACTCGACAGTTACGAGCAGTACTTC. Residues: CASSLLDSYEQYF. Supplemented by reference TRBV7-9 and TRBJ2-7, the full variable domain reads DTGVSQNPRHKITKRGQNVTFRCDPISEHNRLYWYRQTLGQGPEFLTYFQNEAQLEKSRLLSDRFSAERPKGSFSTLEIQRTEQGDSAMYLCASSLLDSYEQYFGPGTRLTVT.